Listed below are T cell receptor beta chains from one sample, sequenced in a study of blood T cell repertoires in COVID-19. Assay: immunoSEQ multiplex PCR; the TCRdb copy retains only in-frame clones and omits some. The sample consists of some 200,000 clones, 85% of them appearing once. The sequenced material came from peripheral blood. Source of these receptors: a woman aged 60-75 years with acute or convalescent COVID-19. Each CDR3 is given with its conserved first and last residue. A D gene is named only where the DNA matches it firmly. Rows give clone size only sometimes, using once, few, many, or a class for an expanded clone.

j_gene,v_gene,d_gene,abundance,CDR3aa,CDR3nt
TRBJ2-1,TRBV11-2,NA,NA,CASSLGGSYNEQFF,TGTGCCAGCAGCTTGGGAGGATCCTACAATGAGCAGTTCTTC
TRBJ2-7,TRBV27,TRBD2,NA,CASSSGLAGSYEQYF,TGTGCCAGCAGTTCCGGACTAGCGGGATCCTACGAGCAGTACTTC
TRBJ1-4,TRBV9,TRBD1,NA,CASSAWGTGSEKLFF,TGTGCCAGCAGCGCTTGGGGGACAGGCAGCGAAAAACTGTTTTTT
TRBJ1-1,TRBV7-7,NA,NA,CASSSGPNTEAFF,TGTGCTAGCAGCAGTGGGCCGAACACTGAAGCTTTCTTT
TRBJ1-5,TRBV19,NA,NA,CASRTTAYSNQPQHF,TGTGCCAGCCGGACGACAGCCTATAGCAATCAGCCCCAGCATTTT
TRBJ1-4,TRBV6-6,TRBD1,NA,CASNRQGPATNEKLFF,TGTGCCAGCAACCGACAGGGGCCTGCAACTAATGAAAAACTGTTTTTT
TRBJ2-3,TRBV5-4,TRBD2,once,CASKASGSADTQYF,TGTGCCAGCAAGGCTAGCGGGAGTGCAGATACGCAGTATTTT
TRBJ2-5,TRBV28,TRBD2,NA,CASSTSGLAGRETQYF,TGTGCCAGCAGCACCTCCGGCCTAGCGGGACGTGAGACCCAGTACTTC
TRBJ2-1,TRBV7-3,TRBD2,NA,CASSSTPWEGNEQFF,TGTGCCAGCAGCTCAACCCCATGGGAGGGCAATGAGCAGTTCTTC
TRBJ1-2,TRBV3-1/TRBV3-2,NA,once,CASSQVTGSYTF,TGTGCCAGCAGCCAAGTAACAGGGTCCTACACCTTC
TRBJ1-6,TRBV6-5,NA,NA,CATLPRRESPLHF,TGTGCCACCCTTCCTAGACGGGAATCACCCCTCCACTTT
TRBJ2-3,TRBV19,NA,NA,CASSIRVQSTDTQYF,TGTGCCAGTAGTATACGGGTACAATCCACAGATACGCAGTATTTT